The rows below give T cell receptor beta chains drawn from one sample of a study of CD8+ T cells in alopecia areata. TCRdb's copy holds only in-frame clones and misses some; the assay was immunoSEQ multiplex PCR. The repertoire includes about 120,000 clones, about half of them detected once, and roughly 0.5% sits in the top ten. Source: CD4+ T cells sorted from blood, taken at week 4, from a patient treated with tofacitinib. The receptors were sampled from a human donor with alopecia areata. The CDR3 runs from the conserved cysteine through the conserved F or W. Expanded clones are given a class, and other clones once, few, many or no size at all.

TRBV30	NA	CAWSNGLLDGYTF
TRBV30	once	CAWTESLTVNTEAFF
TRBV5-6	once	CASSPKRGAYTGELFF
TRBV25-1	NA	CASSEGLAGGNEQFF
TRBV29-1	NA	CSVALLAAERSGANVLTF
TRBV4-1	NA	CASSTIRDLRETQYF
TRBV11-2	NA	CASRPLRDRTGHTEAFF
TRBV6-1	NA	CASSGTGTGGLKASYEQYF
TRBV7-9	NA	CASSFIRDGTEAFF
TRBV18	few	CASSPPGQGAYEQYF
TRBV30	few	CAFGGYRGYGYTF
TRBV15	NA	CATSKRQGSLYNEQFF
TRBV7-9	once	CASSLDRGTQYF
TRBV7-9	NA	CASTLKGATNTEAFF
TRBV30	NA	CAWGTTGGEQYF
TRBV9	NA	CASSARQAAQETQYF
TRBV10-3	NA	CAISESESSNQPQHF
TRBV2	NA	CASSRGQPNQPQHF
TRBV29-1	NA	CSVAQGRETQYF
TRBV7-9	few	CASSLISSGYEQYF
TRBV7-9	few	CASSSGLLDRKNTEAFF
TRBV5-6	few	CASSRPGQAGDEQYF
TRBV4-1	NA	CASSRTELDTTETQYF
TRBV7-6	NA	CASSLELAGGGLFF
TRBV15	once	CATSRDRTGELFF
TRBV5-1	NA	CASSLEVNTEAFF
TRBV29-1	NA	CSVERQGREKLFF
TRBV11-2	once	CASSLWAREKLFF
TRBV11-2	NA	CASSPTERGGLDTQYF
TRBV7-9	few	CASSLALGQGHEQYF